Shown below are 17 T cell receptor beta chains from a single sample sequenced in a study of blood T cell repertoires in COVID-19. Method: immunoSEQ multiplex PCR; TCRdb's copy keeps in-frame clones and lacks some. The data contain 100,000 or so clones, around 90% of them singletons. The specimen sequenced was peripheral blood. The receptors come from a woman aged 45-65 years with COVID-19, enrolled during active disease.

This chain's CDR3 is CASSLSPAGELFF. The CDR3 region has the DNA TGTGCCAGCAGCTTGTCCCCCGCCGGGGAGCTGTTTTTT. The chain joins TRBV5-6 to TRBJ2-2; D is uncertain. CDR1 and CDR2 (germline): SGHDT, YYEEEE. This CDR3 comprises 13 residues. V lost 1 base to trimming and J lost 6 bases, with 7 bases between them.

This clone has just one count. CDR3: CASSPGQMEPDTQYF. In nucleotides, the CDR3 is TGTGCCAGCAGCCCGGGACAGATGGAGCCAGATACGCAGTATTTT. J is TRBJ2-3 and V is TRBV5-6; 7 positions match TRBD1. Germline loops: CDR1 SGHDT, CDR2 YYEEEE. With V trimmed by 4 bases and J by 4 bases, 9 bases remained unmatched. There are 15 residues in the CDR3.

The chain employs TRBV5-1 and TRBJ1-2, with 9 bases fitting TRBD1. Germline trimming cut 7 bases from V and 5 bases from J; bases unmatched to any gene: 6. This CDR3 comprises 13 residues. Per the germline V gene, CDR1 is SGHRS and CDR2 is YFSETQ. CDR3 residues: CASSPTGGYGYTF. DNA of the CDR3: TGCGCCAGCTCCCCGACAGGGGGGTATGGCTACACCTTC. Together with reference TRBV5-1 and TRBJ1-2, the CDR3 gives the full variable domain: KAGVTQTPRYLIKTRGQQVTLSCSPISGHRSVSWYQQTPGQGLQFLFEYFSETQRNKGNFPGRFSGRQFSNSRSEMNVSTLELGDSALYLCASSPTGGYGYTFGSGTRLTVV.

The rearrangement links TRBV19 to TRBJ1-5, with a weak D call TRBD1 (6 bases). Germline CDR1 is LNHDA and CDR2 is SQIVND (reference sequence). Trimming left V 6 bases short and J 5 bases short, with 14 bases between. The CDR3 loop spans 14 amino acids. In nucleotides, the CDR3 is TGTGCCAGTAGCACCCGGGACATCTATCAGCCCCAGCATTTT. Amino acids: CASSTRDIYQPQHF.

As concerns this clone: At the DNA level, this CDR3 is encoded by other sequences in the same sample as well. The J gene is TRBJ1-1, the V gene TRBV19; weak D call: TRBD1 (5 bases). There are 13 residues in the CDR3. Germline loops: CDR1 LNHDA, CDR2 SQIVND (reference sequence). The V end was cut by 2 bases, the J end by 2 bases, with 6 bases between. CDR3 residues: CASSIQGNTEAFF. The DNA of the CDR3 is TGTGCCAGTAGTATACAGGGAAACACTGAAGCTTTCTTT.

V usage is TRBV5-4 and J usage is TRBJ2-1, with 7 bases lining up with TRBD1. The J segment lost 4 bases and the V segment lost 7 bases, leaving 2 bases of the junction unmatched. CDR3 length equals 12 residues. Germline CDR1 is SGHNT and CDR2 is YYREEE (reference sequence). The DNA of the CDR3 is TGTGCCAGCGGGACAGCGTACAATGAGCAGTTCTTC. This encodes CASGTAYNEQFF.

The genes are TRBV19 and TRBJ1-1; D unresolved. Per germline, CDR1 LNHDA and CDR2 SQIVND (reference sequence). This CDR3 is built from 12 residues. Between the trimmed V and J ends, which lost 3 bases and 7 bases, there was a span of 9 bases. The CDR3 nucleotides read TGTGCCAGTAGTATGGACTTTATTGAAGCTTTCTTT. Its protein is CASSMDFIEAFF.

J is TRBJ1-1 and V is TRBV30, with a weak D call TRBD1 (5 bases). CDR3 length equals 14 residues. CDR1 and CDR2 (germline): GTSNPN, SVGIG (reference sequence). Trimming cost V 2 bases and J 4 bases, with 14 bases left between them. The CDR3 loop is CAWSPGRGGTEAFF. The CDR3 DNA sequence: TGTGCCTGGAGTCCCGGTCGGGGGGGCACTGAAGCTTTCTTT.

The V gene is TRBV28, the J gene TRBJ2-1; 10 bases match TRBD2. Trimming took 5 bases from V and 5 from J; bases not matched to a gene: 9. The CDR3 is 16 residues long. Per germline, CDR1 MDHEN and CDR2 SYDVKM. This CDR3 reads CASSLPTSGYDNEQFF. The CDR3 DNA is TGTGCCAGCAGTCTACCGACTAGCGGGTACGACAATGAGCAGTTCTTC.

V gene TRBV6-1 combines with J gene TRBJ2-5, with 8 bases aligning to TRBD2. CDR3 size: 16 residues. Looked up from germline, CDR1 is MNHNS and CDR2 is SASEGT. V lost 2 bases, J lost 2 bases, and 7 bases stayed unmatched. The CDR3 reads CASSELRAGGQETQYF. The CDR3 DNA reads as TGTGCCAGCAGTGAATTAAGGGCGGGGGGACAAGAGACCCAGTACTTC.

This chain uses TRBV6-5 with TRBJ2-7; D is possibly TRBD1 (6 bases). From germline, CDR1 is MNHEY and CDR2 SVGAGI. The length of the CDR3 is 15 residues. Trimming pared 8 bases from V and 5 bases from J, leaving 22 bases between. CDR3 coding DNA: TGTGCCAGCTTTTCTCGTCTAGGGGGTCCCAACGAGCAGTACTTC. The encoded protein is CASFSRLGGPNEQYF.

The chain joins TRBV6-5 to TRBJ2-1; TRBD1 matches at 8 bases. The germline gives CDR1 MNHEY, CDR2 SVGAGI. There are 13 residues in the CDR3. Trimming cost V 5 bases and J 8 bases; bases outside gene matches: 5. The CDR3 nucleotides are TGTGCCAGCAGTCTCCCAGGGGGCTATGAGCAGTTCTTC. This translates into CASSLPGGYEQFF.

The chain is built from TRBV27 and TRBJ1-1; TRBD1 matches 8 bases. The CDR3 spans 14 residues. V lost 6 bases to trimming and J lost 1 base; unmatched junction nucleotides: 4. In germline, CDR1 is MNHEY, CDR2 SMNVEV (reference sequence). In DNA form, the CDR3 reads TGTGCCAGCAGCCGACAGGGGTCGAACACTGAAGCTTTCTTT. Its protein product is CASSRQGSNTEAFF.

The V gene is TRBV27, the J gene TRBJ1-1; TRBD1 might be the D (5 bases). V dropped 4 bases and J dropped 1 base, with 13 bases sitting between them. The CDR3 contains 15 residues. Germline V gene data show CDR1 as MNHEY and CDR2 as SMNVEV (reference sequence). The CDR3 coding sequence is TGTGCCAGCAGTTCCGGACGACAGAAGAACACTGAAGCTTTCTTT. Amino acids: CASSSGRQKNTEAFF.

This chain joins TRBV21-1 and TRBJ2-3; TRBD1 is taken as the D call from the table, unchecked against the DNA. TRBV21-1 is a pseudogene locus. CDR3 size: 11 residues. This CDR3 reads CASSWQDTQYF. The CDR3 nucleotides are TGTGCCAGCAGTTGGCAAGATACGCAGTATTTT.

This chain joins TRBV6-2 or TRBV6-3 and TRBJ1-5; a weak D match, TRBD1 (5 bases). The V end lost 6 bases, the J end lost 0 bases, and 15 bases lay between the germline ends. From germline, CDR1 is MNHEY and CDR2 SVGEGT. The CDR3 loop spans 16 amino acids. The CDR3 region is CASSPDSSYSNQPQHF. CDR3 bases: TGTGCCAGCAGCCCTGACAGTTCCTATAGCAATCAGCCCCAGCATTTT.

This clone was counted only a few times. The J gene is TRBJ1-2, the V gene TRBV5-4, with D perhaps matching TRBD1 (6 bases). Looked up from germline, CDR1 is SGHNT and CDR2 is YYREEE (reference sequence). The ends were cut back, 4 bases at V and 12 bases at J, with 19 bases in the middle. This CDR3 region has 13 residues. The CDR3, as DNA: TGTGCCAGCAGCCCCCAGGGGTTGCGGGGGCACACCTTC. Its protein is CASSPQGLRGHTF.